This TCR beta chain came from a study of blood T cell repertoires in COVID-19. With 8 bases removed from V and 4 bases from J, the gap between germline ends came to 12 bases. Per germline, CDR1 WSHSY and CDR2 SAAADI. CDR3 length equals 13 residues. Method: immunoSEQ multiplex PCR; TCRdb's copy keeps in-frame clones and lacks some. The table shows about 170,000 clones, with 83% occurring only once. This TCR was recovered from a woman over 75 with acute or convalescent COVID-19. This chain uses TRBV10-2 with TRBJ2-1; a possible D gene is TRBD2 (6 bases). Specimen: peripheral blood. The CDR3, as DNA: TGCGCCAGCTCACCGACTAGATACAATGAGCAGTTCTTC. Its translation is CASSPTRYNEQFF.